Each of the 15 T cell receptor beta chains below was sequenced from the same sample in a study of T cell responses to AZD1222 COVID-19 vaccine. Some clones are missing from TCRdb's copy, which holds only in-frame ones; the method was immunoSEQ multiplex PCR. The profile shows some 140,000 clones, 80% to 95% of them singletons. Specimen: peripheral blood, collected 28 days after the second AZD1222 dose. The source of these receptors is an adult who received the AZD1222 COVID-19 vaccine.

The chain carries TRBV7-9 and TRBJ1-2; D is uncertain. The CDR3 is 15 residues long. Germline V gives CDR1 SEHNR, CDR2 FQNEAQ (reference sequence). Trimming pared 3 bases from V and 3 bases from J, leaving 14 bases between. CDR3 amino acids: CASSFGPTPHYGYTF. CDR3 DNA: TGTGCCAGCAGCTTCGGACCAACGCCGCACTATGGCTACACCTTC.

The chain combines TRBV7-9 with TRBJ2-1, with TRBD2 as a possible D gene (5 bases). The CDR3 is 14 residues long. Germline CDR1 reads SEHNR; CDR2 reads FQNEAQ (reference sequence). Trimming stripped 5 bases from V and 1 base from J, with 9 bases between. The CDR3 DNA reads as TGTGCCAGCAGCCGGCCGGGGTCCTACAATGAGCAGTTCTTC. It is translated as CASSRPGSYNEQFF.

CDR3 in DNA: TGTGCCAGCTCGGCCAGAGCCTACGAGCAGTACTTC. It translates to CASSARAYEQYF. The chain employs TRBV12-3 or TRBV12-4 and TRBJ2-7; no clear D gene. V lost 8 bases and J lost 2, with 10 bases in between. The CDR3 extends over 12 amino acids.

This clone was seen just once. This sequence joins TRBV5-4 and TRBJ2-5, with TRBD2 matching over 11 bases. J was trimmed by 4 bases and V by 4 bases; bases with no gene match: 6. The germline V gene has CDR1 SGHNT and CDR2 YYREEE (reference sequence). This CDR3 region has 15 residues. This CDR3 is CASSPVAGGRETQYF. In DNA form, the CDR3 reads TGTGCCAGCAGCCCAGTAGCGGGGGGGCGAGAGACCCAGTACTTC.

CDR3 coding DNA: TGTGCCAGCAAGAAAACTAGCGGGAGATATAGCACAGATACGCAGTATTTT. Its translation: CASKKTSGRYSTDTQYF. V usage is TRBV2 and J usage is TRBJ2-3, with 11 nucleotides matching TRBD2. Germline V CDR1 and CDR2: SNHLY, FYNNEI. The ends lost 7 bases at V and 0 bases at J; junction bases unmatched: 9. The CDR3 is 17 residues long.

This chain connects TRBV5-1 to TRBJ2-7; tentatively, D is TRBD2 (5 bases). Trimming removed 0 bases from V and 7 bases from J, with 8 bases in between. The V gene's germline CDR1 is SGHRS and CDR2 YFSETQ. This CDR3 has 12 amino acids. The CDR3 region has the DNA TGCGCCAGCAGCTTGGGTTCGGGAGAGCAGTACTTC. Translation: CASSLGSGEQYF. Drawing the rest from reference TRBV5-1 and TRBJ2-7, the complete variable domain is KAGVTQTPRYLIKTRGQQVTLSCSPISGHRSVSWYQQTPGQGLQFLFEYFSETQRNKGNFPGRFSGRQFSNSRSEMNVSTLELGDSALYLCASSLGSGEQYFGPGTRLTVT.

The gene calls are TRBV29-1 and TRBJ2-2; 9 bases are a match to TRBD2. The CDR3 runs 14 residues. Germline V lookup: CDR1 SQVTM, CDR2 ANQGSEA. With V trimmed by 7 bases and J by 6 bases, 9 bases remained unmatched. This CDR3 reads CSGREGTGAGELFF. The CDR3 DNA reads TGCAGCGGGCGGGAGGGCACAGGGGCCGGGGAGCTGTTTTTT.

In DNA, the CDR3 is TGTGCCAGTAACCCAGCGGGGGGCGAGACCCAGTACTTC. Its translation: CASNPAGGETQYF. V is TRBV19 and J is TRBJ2-5; the match to TRBD2 covers 9 bases. The V gene's germline CDR1 is LNHDA and CDR2 SQIVND (reference sequence). V shed 7 bases, J shed 5 bases, and the junction held 5 bases outside the gene matches. This CDR3 region has 13 residues.

V gene TRBV30 combines with J gene TRBJ1-1, with D hard to call. Deletions cut 4 bases from V and 1 base from J, with 13 bases between. The length of the CDR3 is 14 residues. CDR1 GTSNPN and CDR2 SVGIG come from the germline V gene (reference sequence). The chain's CDR3 is CAWNVILGNTEAFF. CDR3 DNA sequence: TGTGCCTGGAATGTCATCCTAGGGAACACTGAAGCTTTCTTT. The complete variable domain, with remaining parts taken from reference TRBV30 and TRBJ1-1, reads SQTIHQWPATLVQPVGSPLSLECTVEGTSNPNLYWYRQAAGRGLQLLFYSVGIGQISSEVPQNLSASRPQDRQFILSSKKLLLSDSGFYLCAWNVILGNTEAFFGQGTRLTVV.

The table lists this clone with a count of one. The chain recombines TRBV4-1 with TRBJ2-2; the D is unclear. Germline-derived CDR1 and CDR2 are MGHRA and YSYEKL. The CDR3 covers 16 residues. Trimming stripped 1 base from V and 5 bases from J, with 14 bases between. CDR3 DNA: TGCGCCAGCAGCCAAGGATCACCACTGAGGACCGGGGAGCTGTTTTTT. It codes for CASSQGSPLRTGELFF.

This chain connects TRBV10-3 to TRBJ1-1; a possible D gene is TRBD1 (5 bases). Trimming pared 7 bases from V and 2 bases from J, leaving 11 bases between. Germline assignment: CDR1 ENHRY and CDR2 SYGVKD. This CDR3 has 13 residues. CDR3 sequence reads: CAIMGQGNTEAFF. CDR3 nucleotide sequence: TGTGCCATCATGGGTCAGGGAAACACTGAAGCTTTCTTT.

The chain uses TRBV7-9 and TRBJ2-1; D uncertain. The germline V gene has CDR1 SEHNR and CDR2 FQNEAQ (reference sequence). The germline V and J ends were trimmed by 6 bases and 4 bases, with 10 bases remaining between them. This CDR3 comprises 13 residues. The CDR3 spells CASSPPEYNEQFF. CDR3 nucleotide sequence: TGTGCCAGCAGTCCGCCCGAGTACAATGAGCAGTTCTTC.

This clone was seen only once. The V and J genes are TRBV11-2 and TRBJ2-7; TRBD2 might be the D (5 bases). This CDR3 is 17 amino acids long. Germline V gene lookup returns CDR1 SGHAT and CDR2 FQNNGV. V was cut by 4 bases and J by 3 bases, with 22 bases left in between. As DNA, the CDR3 is TGTGCCAGCAGCTCCATCCGGGGAAACATCGGGAACTACGAGCAGTACTTC. Encoded protein: CASSSIRGNIGNYEQYF.

The chain combines TRBV7-8 with TRBJ1-2; the D is unclear. V lost 5 bases to trimming and J lost 8 bases, with 27 bases between them. The CDR3 has 17 amino acids. Germline values: CDR1 SGHVS, CDR2 FQNEAQ. CDR3 sequence reads: CASSHPRGTRRSEGYTF. CDR3 coding DNA: TGTGCCAGCAGCCACCCCCGTGGCACCCGACGTTCGGAGGGCTACACCTTC.

As regards this clone: This CDR3 is also generated by other DNA sequences in the sample. The chain uses TRBV9 and TRBJ2-5; no clear D. Germline CDR1 is SGDLS and CDR2 is YYNGEE. V was trimmed by 3 bases and J by 3 bases, leaving 6 bases between them. This CDR3 region has 12 residues. The CDR3 sequence is CASSATEETQYF. In DNA, the CDR3 is TGTGCCAGCAGCGCAACGGAAGAGACCCAGTACTTC.